These 3 T cell receptor beta chains originate from one sample sequenced in a study of T cell responses to AZD1222 COVID-19 vaccine (dated by TCRdb to the early 2020s). Library preparation employed the immunoSEQ multiplex PCR assay. TCRdb retrieved this table from immuneACCESS and kept in-frame rearrangements only. Not all clones are present; in checked studies, unresolved V genes account for under half, and no reason is known for the remainder. Within this sample are about 150,000 clones, with 90% of them counted one time only. The ten most abundant clones make up approximately 3% of the sample. The time point label, as the study defines it: baseline before first vaccination. The sample was peripheral blood, taken on day 0 of AZD1222 vaccination. These receptors were taken from an adult in good health.

This chain uses TRBV19 with TRBJ1-6; D gene uncertain. CDR3 length: 17 residues. Germline loops: CDR1 LNHDA, CDR2 SQIVND (reference sequence). V was trimmed by 3 bases and J by 0 bases, leaving 12 bases between them. The CDR3 reads CASSIPKTSSYNSPLHF. CDR3 nucleotides: TGTGCCAGTAGTATCCCCAAAACGAGCTCCTATAATTCACCCCTCCACTTT.

The rearrangement joins TRBV5-4 to TRBJ2-3; D ambiguous. Trimming removed 2 bases at V and 1 base at J, with 14 bases between. The germline gives CDR1 SGHNT, CDR2 YYREEE (reference sequence). The CDR3 length is 16 residues. The CDR3 is CASSFLGGLRTDTQYF. The CDR3 bases are TGTGCCAGCAGCTTTTTAGGCGGCCTCCGCACAGATACGCAGTATTTT.

The chain links TRBV5-3 to TRBJ1-2; 10 nucleotides agree with TRBD1. Being an ORF, TRBV5-3 has a function that is uncertain. V was pared by 4 bases and J by 3 bases, with 6 bases of the junction left unmatched. This CDR3 is built from 15 residues. CDR3 in DNA: TGTGCCAGAAGCCTCGACAGGGGGCAATACTATGGCTACACCTTC. It is translated as CARSLDRGQYYGYTF.